The present T cell receptor (beta chain) was sequenced within a study of cytomegalovirus exposure and HLA in healthy donors. From germline, CDR1 is SGDLS and CDR2 YYNGEE. V trimming: 4 bases; J trimming: 7 bases; junction bases outside the gene matches: 8. This CDR3 region has 15 residues. Measured with immunoSEQ multiplex PCR; TCRdb has only the in-frame clones, and not every one. The top ten hold roughly 1.9% of the sample, which has about 120,000 clones, over 75% seen once. The sequenced sample consisted of PBMCs. The chain uses TRBV9 and TRBJ2-1; 10 bases align to TRBD2. The TCR originated in a woman in her thirties in good health and CMV-seronegative. The chain's CDR3 is CASSLSGGAVNEQFF. The CDR3 DNA sequence: TGTGCCAGCAGCCTCAGCGGGGGGGCAGTGAATGAGCAGTTCTTC.